This TCR beta chain was observed in a study of blood T cell repertoires in COVID-19. As for the study in general: Researchers got acute and convalescent COVID-19 samples from the United States, Italy and Spain.

Unmatched junction bases numbered 4, after V lost 5 bases and J lost 10 bases. CDR1 is KGHSH and CDR2 is LQKENI in the germline V gene. CDR3 length: 12 amino acids. Produced via immunoSEQ multiplex PCR; TCRdb's table is partial and in-frame only. The sample shows more than 55,000 clones, roughly 80% of them seen only once. The genes are TRBV18 and TRBJ2-1; 8 positions agree with TRBD2. This TCR was sampled from an elderly woman with acute or convalescent COVID-19. The source material was peripheral blood. CDR3 amino acids: CASSYSGVEQFF. CDR3 coding DNA: TGTGCCAGCTCATATAGCGGGGTAGAGCAGTTCTTC.